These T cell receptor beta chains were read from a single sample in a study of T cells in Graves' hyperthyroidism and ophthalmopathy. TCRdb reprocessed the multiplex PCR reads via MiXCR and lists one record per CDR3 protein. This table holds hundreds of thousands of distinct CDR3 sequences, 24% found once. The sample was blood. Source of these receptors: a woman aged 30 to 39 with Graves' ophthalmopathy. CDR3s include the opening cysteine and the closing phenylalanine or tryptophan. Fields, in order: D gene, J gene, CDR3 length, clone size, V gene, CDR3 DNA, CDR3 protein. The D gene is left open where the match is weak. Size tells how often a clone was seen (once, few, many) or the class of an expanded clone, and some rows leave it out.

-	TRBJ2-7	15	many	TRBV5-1	TGCGCCAGCAGCTTGGAGGAACAGGCTACCTACGAGCAGTACTTC	CASSLEEQATYEQYF
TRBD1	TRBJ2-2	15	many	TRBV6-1	TGTGCCAGCAGTGCAAGACAGGGGGTCAGCGGGGAGCTGTTTTTT	CASSARQGVSGELFF
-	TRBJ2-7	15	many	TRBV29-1	TGCAGCGTCACCCGGTCTCAGGGGAGCTCCTACGAGCAGTACTTC	CSVTRSQGSSYEQYF
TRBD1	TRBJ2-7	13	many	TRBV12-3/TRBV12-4	TGTGCCAGCGGTGACAGGGCTGCTGGGGAGCAGTACTTC	CASGDRAAGEQYF
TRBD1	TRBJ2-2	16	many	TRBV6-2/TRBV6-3	TGTGCCAGCAGTATCCTGGGACAGGAGTACACCGGGGAGCTGTTTTTT	CASSILGQEYTGELFF
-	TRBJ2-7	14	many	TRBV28	TGTGCCAGCAGTTGGACTTCCTTCTCCTACGAGCAGTACTTC	CASSWTSFSYEQYF
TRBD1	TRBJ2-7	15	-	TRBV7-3	TGTGCCAGCAGCCCGACGGGGGGACAGGGGCCCGAGCAGTACTTC	CASSPTGGQGPEQYF
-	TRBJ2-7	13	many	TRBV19	TGTGCCAGTAGTATAGGGGGGAGGCGCGAGCAGTACTTC	CASSIGGRREQYF
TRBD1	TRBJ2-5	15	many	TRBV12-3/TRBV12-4	TGTGCCAGCAGTTCCCCTGGGGACAGGGTAGAGACCCAGTACTTC	CASSSPGDRVETQYF
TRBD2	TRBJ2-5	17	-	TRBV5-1	TGCGCCAGCAGCACCGGGACTAGCGGGAGTGGCCAGGAGACCCAGTACTTC	CASSTGTSGSGQETQYF
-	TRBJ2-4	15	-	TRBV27	TGTGCCAGCAGTCCAGAGCTCCTAGCCAAAAACATTCAGTACTTC	CASSPELLAKNIQYF
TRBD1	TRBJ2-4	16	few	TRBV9	TGTGCCAGCAGCGTTGGGGGACAGCTAGCCAAAAACATTAAGTACTTC	CASSVGGQLAKNIKYF
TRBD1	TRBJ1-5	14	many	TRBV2	TGTGCCAGCAGGAGGACAGGGGGTCACCAGCCCCAGCATTTT	CASRRTGGHQPQHF
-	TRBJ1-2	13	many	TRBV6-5	TGTGCCAGCAGTAAGTCGAACTTCTATGGCTACACCTTC	CASSKSNFYGYTF